This is a list of T cell receptor beta chains from one sample in a study of patients and donors after allogeneic stem cell transplantation. TCRdb used MiXCR to reprocess the RT-PCR reads, holding one entry per CDR3 protein. Altogether about 960,000 distinct CDR3 sequences are present, roughly 18% being singletons, with the ten largest covering 6%. The sample was blood, either unsorted or a sorted T cell fraction (not recorded which). These receptors were obtained from a human donor who was either an allogeneic HSCT recipient or a stem cell or donor lymphocyte infusion donor (not recorded which). It is not recorded whose cells these are; they may come from a transplant donor. The CDR3 runs from the conserved cysteine through the conserved F or W. The D gene is left open where the match is weak. Part of the rows lack a size; the others show once, few, many or a class for expanded clones.

cdr3_aa cdr3_nt clone_size d_call j_call v_call
CSVALRDTGPNEKLFF TGCAGCGTTGCACTTAGGGACACTGGACCTAATGAAAAACTGTTTTTT many . TRBJ1-4 TRBV29-1
CAISERGRHTGELFF TGTGCCATCAGTGAGAGGGGCAGACACACCGGGGAGCTGTTTTTT . . TRBJ2-2 TRBV10-3
CASSLWGRDQPGNTIYF TGTGCCAGCAGCTTGTGGGGCAGGGACCAACCTGGAAACACCATATATTTT . . TRBJ1-3 TRBV7-3
CASSSEGEGVDTQYF TGTGCCAGCAGCTCAGAGGGGGAAGGGGTAGATACGCAGTATTTT . . TRBJ2-3 TRBV7-9
CASSPTSGRKTQYF TGCGCCAGCAGCCCAACTAGCGGGAGAAAGACCCAGTACTTC few TRBD2 TRBJ2-5 TRBV5-1
CASSSGTGDTDAQYF TGTGCCAGCAGCTCCGGGACAGGAGACACAGATGCGCAGTATTTT . TRBD1 TRBJ2-3 TRBV7-9
CASSLVGDEATNEKLFF TGTGCCAGCAGTTTAGTAGGGGATGAAGCAACTAATGAAAAACTGTTTTTT few . TRBJ1-4 TRBV27
CASSLFPGLAGGLQFF TGTGCCAGCAGCCTTTTTCCGGGACTAGCGGGAGGCCTTCAGTTCTTC . TRBD2 TRBJ2-1 TRBV3-1
CASSAWVEGISSYEQYF TGTGCCAGCAGCGCTTGGGTGGAAGGGATCTCCTCCTACGAGCAGTACTTC . . TRBJ2-7 TRBV7-2
CASSYSATGELFF TGTGCCAGCAGTTACTCGGCCACCGGGGAGCTGTTTTTT . . TRBJ2-2 TRBV6-5
CASSFASHEQYF TGCGCCAGCAGCTTCGCAAGCCACGAGCAGTACTTC . . TRBJ2-7 TRBV5-1
CATSREGTSRGGEQFF TGTGCCACCAGCAGAGAGGGGACTAGCAGGGGAGGTGAGCAGTTCTTC few TRBD2 TRBJ2-1 TRBV15
CASSLGSSGGANVLTF TGCGCCAGCAGCTTAGGCAGTTCGGGAGGGGCCAACGTCCTGACTTTC . . TRBJ2-6 TRBV5-1
CASSFYPSGDWETQYF TGTGCCAGCAGCTTTTACCCTTCCGGCGATTGGGAGACCCAGTACTTC few . TRBJ2-5 TRBV11-3
CASSYPAGGRTDTQYF TGTGCCAGCAGTTACCCAGCGGGGGGGCGCACAGATACGCAGTATTTT . TRBD2 TRBJ2-3 TRBV6-5
CASSPWEGNSYEQYF TGTGCCAGCAGCCCATGGGAGGGTAATTCCTACGAGCAGTACTTC few TRBD2 TRBJ2-7 TRBV7-2
CASSLVPSYGYTF TGTGCCAGCAGTTTAGTCCCATCCTATGGCTACACCTTC many . TRBJ1-2 TRBV12-3/TRBV12-4
CASSLSGRVKDSPLHF TGTGCCAGCAGCCTTAGCGGACGGGTAAAGGATTCACCCCTCCACTTT . . TRBJ1-6 TRBV11-2
CATSDFGPSGMVGELFF TGTGCCACCAGTGATTTTGGTCCTAGCGGGATGGTCGGGGAGCTGTTTTTT few TRBD2 TRBJ2-2 TRBV24-1
CASSVLQANYGYTF TGTGCCAGCAGTGTGTTACAGGCAAACTATGGCTACACCTTC . . TRBJ1-2 TRBV2
CASSLVLVPPLHF TGTGCCAGCAGCCTCGTCTTGGTTCCCCCCCTCCACTTT . . TRBJ1-6 TRBV7-8
CASRIHIDRGGQETQYF TGTGCCAGCAGGATACATATTGACAGGGGTGGGCAAGAGACCCAGTACTTC . TRBD1 TRBJ2-5 TRBV11-2
CASQSSGGSNQPQHF TGTGCCAGCCAATCGTCAGGGGGGAGCAATCAGCCCCAGCATTTT few TRBD1 TRBJ1-5 TRBV11-2
CASSHSPGALFGYTF TGTGCCAGCAGCCACTCCCCCGGGGCCCTGTTTGGCTACACCTTC . . TRBJ1-2 TRBV14
CASSWRQTYEQYF TGTGCCAGCAGCTGGCGGCAGACCTACGAGCAGTACTTC few . TRBJ2-7 TRBV6-2/TRBV6-3
CSARPGTVTGNTIYF TGCAGTGCTAGACCCGGGACAGTCACTGGAAACACCATATATTTT . TRBD1 TRBJ1-3 TRBV20-1
CAIMAWTPSSGANVLTF TGTGCCATCATGGCTTGGACTCCCAGCTCTGGGGCCAACGTCCTGACTTTC . . TRBJ2-6 TRBV10-3
CASSSAGVRPDTQYF TGTGCCAGCAGCTCGGCGGGTGTGCGACCAGATACGCAGTATTTT few . TRBJ2-3 TRBV7-9
CSARRRENTGELFF TGCAGTGCTAGAAGGCGGGAGAACACCGGGGAGCTGTTTTTT many . TRBJ2-2 TRBV20-1
CATGPGQMNTEAFF TGTGCCACCGGACCGGGACAGATGAACACTGAAGCTTTCTTT many TRBD1 TRBJ1-1 TRBV12-3/TRBV12-4
CSAQISYEQYF TGCAGCGCGCAGATCTCCTACGAGCAGTACTTC . . TRBJ2-7 TRBV29-1
CAISTGPANTGELFF TGTGCCATCAGTACCGGACCCGCGAACACCGGGGAGCTGTTTTTT few . TRBJ2-2 TRBV10-3
CASSVEPAAYQETQYF TGTGCCAGCAGCGTAGAACCAGCGGCGTACCAAGAGACCCAGTACTTC few . TRBJ2-5 TRBV9
CSAAGSAQPQHF TGCAGTGCTGCAGGGTCTGCTCAGCCCCAGCATTTT . . TRBJ1-5 TRBV20-1
CATGDRGNTEAFF TGTGCCACCGGGGACAGGGGAAACACTGAAGCTTTCTTT . TRBD1 TRBJ1-1 TRBV7-2
CASSLAFGAEAFF TGCGCCAGCAGCCTAGCGTTTGGCGCTGAAGCTTTCTTT few . TRBJ1-1 TRBV5-1